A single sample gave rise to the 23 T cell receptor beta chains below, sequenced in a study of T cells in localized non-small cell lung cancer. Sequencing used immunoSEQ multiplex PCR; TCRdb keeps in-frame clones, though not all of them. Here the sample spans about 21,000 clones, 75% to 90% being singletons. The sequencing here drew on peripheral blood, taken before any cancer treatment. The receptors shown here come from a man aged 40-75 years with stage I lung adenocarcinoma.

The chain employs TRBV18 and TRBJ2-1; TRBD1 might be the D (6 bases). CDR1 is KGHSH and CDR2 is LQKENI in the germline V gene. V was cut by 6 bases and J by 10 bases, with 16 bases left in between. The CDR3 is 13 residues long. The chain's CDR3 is CASSLRQAKEQFF. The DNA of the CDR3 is TGTGCCAGCTCCCTTAGACAGGCCAAGGAGCAGTTCTTC.

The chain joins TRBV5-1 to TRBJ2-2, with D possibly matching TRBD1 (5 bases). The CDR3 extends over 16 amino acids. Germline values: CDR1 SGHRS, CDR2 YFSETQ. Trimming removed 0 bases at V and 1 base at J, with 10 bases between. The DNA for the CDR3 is TGCGCCAGCAGCTTGGAATGGGGCTTGAACACCGGGGAGCTGTTTTTT. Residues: CASSLEWGLNTGELFF.

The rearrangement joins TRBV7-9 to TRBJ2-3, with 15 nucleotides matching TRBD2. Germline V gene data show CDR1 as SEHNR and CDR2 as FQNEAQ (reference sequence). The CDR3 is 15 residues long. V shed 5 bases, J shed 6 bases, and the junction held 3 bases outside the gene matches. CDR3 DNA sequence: TGTGCCAGCAGCACTGGGACTAGCGGGAGGGATACGCAGTATTTT. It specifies CASSTGTSGRDTQYF.

The CDR3 is CASSLQGARAGELFF. In nucleotides, the CDR3 is TGCGCCAGCAGCTTACAGGGGGCGCGGGCCGGGGAGCTGTTTTTT. This chain connects TRBV5-1 to TRBJ2-2; TRBD1 agrees at 9 bases. In germline, CDR1 is SGHRS, CDR2 YFSETQ. Trimming removed 2 bases from V and 6 bases from J; junction bases left unmatched: 5. The CDR3 has 15 residues.

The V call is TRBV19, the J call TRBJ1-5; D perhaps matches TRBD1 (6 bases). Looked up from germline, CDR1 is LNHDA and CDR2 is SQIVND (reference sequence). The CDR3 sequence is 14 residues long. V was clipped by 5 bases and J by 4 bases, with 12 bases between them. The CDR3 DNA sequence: TGTGCCAGTAGTGTCAGGGGTCAAAATCAGCCCCAGCATTTT. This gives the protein CASSVRGQNQPQHF.

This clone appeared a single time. The chain's CDR3 is CASSVSGFENIQYF. The DNA of the CDR3 is TGTGCCAGCAGCGTTTCGGGGTTTGAAAACATTCAGTACTTC. The rearrangement joins TRBV9 to TRBJ2-4; perhaps TRBD2 as D (5 bases). V dropped 2 bases and J dropped 5 bases, with 11 bases sitting between them. The CDR3 loop spans 14 amino acids. Germline CDR1 reads SGDLS; CDR2 reads YYNGEE.

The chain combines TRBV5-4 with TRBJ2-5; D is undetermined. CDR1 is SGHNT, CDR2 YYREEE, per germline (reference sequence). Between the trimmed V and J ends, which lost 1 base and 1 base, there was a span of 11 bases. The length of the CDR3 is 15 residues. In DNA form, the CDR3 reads TGTGCCAGCAGCTTGTCTAGGATAAGCCAAGAGACCCAGTACTTC. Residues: CASSLSRISQETQYF.

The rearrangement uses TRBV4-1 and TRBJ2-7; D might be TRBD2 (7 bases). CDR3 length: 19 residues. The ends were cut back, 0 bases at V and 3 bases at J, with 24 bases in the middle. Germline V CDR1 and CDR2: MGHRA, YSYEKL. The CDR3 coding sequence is TGCGCCAGCAGCCAAGATGTTAGGGGTGCTAGCGGAGGGGGCTACGAGCAGTACTTC. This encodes CASSQDVRGASGGGYEQYF.

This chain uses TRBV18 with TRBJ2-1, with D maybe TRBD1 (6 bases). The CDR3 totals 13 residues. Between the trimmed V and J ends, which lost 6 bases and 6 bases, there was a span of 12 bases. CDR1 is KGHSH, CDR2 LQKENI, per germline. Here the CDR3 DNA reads TGTGCCAGCTCCATACAGGGTCCCAATGAGCAGTTCTTC. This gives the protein CASSIQGPNEQFF.

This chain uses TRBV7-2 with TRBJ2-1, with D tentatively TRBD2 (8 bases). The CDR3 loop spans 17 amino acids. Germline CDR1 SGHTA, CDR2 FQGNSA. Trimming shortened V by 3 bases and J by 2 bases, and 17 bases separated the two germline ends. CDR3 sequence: CASSFGTSRGPYNEQFF. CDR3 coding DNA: TGTGCCAGCAGCTTCGGGACTAGTAGGGGGCCCTACAATGAGCAGTTCTTC.

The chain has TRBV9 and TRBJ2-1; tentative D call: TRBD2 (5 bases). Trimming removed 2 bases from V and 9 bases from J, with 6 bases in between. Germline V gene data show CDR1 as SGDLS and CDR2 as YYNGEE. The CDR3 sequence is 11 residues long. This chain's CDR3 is CASSVAGEQFF. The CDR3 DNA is TGTGCCAGCAGCGTCGCGGGTGAGCAGTTCTTC.

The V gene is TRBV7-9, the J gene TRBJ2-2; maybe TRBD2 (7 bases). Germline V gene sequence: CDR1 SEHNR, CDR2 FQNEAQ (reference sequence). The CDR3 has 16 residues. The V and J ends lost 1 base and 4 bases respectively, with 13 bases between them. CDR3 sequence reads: CASSLDAGAVTGELFF. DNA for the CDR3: TGTGCCAGCAGCTTAGACGCGGGGGCGGTCACCGGGGAGCTGTTTTTT.

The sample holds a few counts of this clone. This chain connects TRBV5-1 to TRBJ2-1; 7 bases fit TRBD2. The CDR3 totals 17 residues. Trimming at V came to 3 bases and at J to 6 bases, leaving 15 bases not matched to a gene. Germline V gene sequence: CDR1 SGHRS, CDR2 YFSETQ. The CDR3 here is CASSYILRTRVSNEQFF. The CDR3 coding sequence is TGCGCCAGCAGCTATATATTGAGGACTAGAGTATCCAATGAGCAGTTCTTC.

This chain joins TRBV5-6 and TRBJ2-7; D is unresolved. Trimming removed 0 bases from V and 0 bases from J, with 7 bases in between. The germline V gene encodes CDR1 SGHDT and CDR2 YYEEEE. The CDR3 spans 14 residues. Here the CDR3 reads CASSLVYSSYEQYF. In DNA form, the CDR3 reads TGTGCCAGCAGCTTGGTCTACAGCTCCTACGAGCAGTACTTC.

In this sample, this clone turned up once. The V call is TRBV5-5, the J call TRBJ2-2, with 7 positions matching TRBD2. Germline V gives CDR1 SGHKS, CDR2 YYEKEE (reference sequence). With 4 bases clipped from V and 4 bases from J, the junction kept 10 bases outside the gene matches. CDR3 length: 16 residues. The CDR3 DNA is TGTGCCAGCAGCCAAGGAGTCGGGGGGAGCACCGGGGAGCTGTTTTTT. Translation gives CASSQGVGGSTGELFF. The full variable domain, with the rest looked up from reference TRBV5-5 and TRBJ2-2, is DAGVTQSPTHLIKTRGQQVTLRCSPISGHKSVSWYQQVLGQGPQFIFQYYEKEERGRGNFPDRFSARQFPNYSSELNVNALLLGDSALYLCASSQGVGGSTGELFFGEGSRLTVL.

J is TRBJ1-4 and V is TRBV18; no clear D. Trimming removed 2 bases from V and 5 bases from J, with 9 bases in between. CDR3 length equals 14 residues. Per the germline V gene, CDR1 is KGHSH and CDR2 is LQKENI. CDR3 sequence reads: CASSPATVNEKLFF. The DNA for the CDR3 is TGTGCCAGCTCACCAGCGACGGTGAATGAAAAACTGTTTTTT.

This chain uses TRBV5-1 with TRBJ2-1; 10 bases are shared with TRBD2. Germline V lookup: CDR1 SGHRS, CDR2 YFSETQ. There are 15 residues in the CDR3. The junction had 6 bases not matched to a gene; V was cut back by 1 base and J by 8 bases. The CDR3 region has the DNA TGCGCCAGCAGCTTGAGGAGCGGGAGGGGGGATGAGCAGTTCTTC. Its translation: CASSLRSGRGDEQFF.

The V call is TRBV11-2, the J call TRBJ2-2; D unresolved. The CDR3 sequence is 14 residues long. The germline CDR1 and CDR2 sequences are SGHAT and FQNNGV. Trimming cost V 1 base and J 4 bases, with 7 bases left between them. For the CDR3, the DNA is TGTGCCAGCAGCTTAGGGATGTCCACCGGGGAGCTGTTTTTT. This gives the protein CASSLGMSTGELFF.

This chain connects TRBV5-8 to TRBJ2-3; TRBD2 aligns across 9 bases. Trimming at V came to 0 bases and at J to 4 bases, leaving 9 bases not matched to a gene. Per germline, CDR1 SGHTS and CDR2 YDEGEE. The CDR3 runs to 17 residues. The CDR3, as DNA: TGTGCCAGCAGCTTGGTGGGTAGCGGGAGAGGATCAGATACGCAGTATTTT. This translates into CASSLVGSGRGSDTQYF.

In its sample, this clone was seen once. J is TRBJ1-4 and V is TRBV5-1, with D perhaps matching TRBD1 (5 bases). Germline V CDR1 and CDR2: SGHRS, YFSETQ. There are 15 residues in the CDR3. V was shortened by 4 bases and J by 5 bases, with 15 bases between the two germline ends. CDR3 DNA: TGCGCCAGCAGCGTGGGCGGGGGGTTGAATGAAAAACTGTTTTTT. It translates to CASSVGGGLNEKLFF.

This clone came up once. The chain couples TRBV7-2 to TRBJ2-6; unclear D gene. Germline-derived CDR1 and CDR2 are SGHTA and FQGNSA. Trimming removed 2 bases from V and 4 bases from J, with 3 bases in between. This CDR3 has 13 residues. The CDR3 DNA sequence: TGTGCCAGCAGCTTAACCGGGGCCAACGTCCTGACTTTC. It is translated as CASSLTGANVLTF.

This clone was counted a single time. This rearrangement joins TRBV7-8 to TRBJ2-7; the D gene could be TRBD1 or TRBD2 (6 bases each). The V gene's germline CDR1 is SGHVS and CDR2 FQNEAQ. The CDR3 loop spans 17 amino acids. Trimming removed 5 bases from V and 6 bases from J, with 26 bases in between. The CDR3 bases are TGTGCCAGCAGCACCCCCCAGGAGGGGGGAGCACGGGGCGAGCAGTACTTC. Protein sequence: CASSTPQEGGARGEQYF.

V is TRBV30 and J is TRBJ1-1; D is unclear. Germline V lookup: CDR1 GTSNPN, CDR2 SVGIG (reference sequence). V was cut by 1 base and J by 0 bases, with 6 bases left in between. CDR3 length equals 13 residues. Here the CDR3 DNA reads TGTGCCTGGAGTGGGGTAATGAACACTGAAGCTTTCTTT. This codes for CAWSGVMNTEAFF.